This T cell receptor (beta chain) was profiled in a study of cytomegalovirus exposure and HLA in healthy donors. Study-level findings and limits: Through in vitro validation, three CMV-associated chains were shown to be specific for CMV antigens. The classifier was said to identify cytomegalovirus status with high specificity and sensitivity.

On this clone itself: Its target is not known.

With 60 Vbeta and 13 Jbeta primers, the PCR was carried out. Here immunoSEQ multiplex PCR was the method, and the copy in TCRdb shows in-frame clones only, minus some. The sample has under 300,000 clones; more than 80% are singletons. Healthy bone marrow donors made up the donor group. This CDR3 contains 13 residues. Trimming took 6 bases from V and 4 from J, leaving 12 bases between them. Germline CDR1 is SNHLY and CDR2 is FYNNEI. The chain carries TRBV2 and TRBJ1-2, with unresolved D. This TCR was recovered from a man between 40 and 49 years old in good health and CMV-seropositive. The material sequenced was PBMCs. This CDR3 reads CASRQNYAYGYTF. In DNA form, the CDR3 reads TGTGCCAGCAGGCAGAACTACGCCTATGGCTACACCTTC.